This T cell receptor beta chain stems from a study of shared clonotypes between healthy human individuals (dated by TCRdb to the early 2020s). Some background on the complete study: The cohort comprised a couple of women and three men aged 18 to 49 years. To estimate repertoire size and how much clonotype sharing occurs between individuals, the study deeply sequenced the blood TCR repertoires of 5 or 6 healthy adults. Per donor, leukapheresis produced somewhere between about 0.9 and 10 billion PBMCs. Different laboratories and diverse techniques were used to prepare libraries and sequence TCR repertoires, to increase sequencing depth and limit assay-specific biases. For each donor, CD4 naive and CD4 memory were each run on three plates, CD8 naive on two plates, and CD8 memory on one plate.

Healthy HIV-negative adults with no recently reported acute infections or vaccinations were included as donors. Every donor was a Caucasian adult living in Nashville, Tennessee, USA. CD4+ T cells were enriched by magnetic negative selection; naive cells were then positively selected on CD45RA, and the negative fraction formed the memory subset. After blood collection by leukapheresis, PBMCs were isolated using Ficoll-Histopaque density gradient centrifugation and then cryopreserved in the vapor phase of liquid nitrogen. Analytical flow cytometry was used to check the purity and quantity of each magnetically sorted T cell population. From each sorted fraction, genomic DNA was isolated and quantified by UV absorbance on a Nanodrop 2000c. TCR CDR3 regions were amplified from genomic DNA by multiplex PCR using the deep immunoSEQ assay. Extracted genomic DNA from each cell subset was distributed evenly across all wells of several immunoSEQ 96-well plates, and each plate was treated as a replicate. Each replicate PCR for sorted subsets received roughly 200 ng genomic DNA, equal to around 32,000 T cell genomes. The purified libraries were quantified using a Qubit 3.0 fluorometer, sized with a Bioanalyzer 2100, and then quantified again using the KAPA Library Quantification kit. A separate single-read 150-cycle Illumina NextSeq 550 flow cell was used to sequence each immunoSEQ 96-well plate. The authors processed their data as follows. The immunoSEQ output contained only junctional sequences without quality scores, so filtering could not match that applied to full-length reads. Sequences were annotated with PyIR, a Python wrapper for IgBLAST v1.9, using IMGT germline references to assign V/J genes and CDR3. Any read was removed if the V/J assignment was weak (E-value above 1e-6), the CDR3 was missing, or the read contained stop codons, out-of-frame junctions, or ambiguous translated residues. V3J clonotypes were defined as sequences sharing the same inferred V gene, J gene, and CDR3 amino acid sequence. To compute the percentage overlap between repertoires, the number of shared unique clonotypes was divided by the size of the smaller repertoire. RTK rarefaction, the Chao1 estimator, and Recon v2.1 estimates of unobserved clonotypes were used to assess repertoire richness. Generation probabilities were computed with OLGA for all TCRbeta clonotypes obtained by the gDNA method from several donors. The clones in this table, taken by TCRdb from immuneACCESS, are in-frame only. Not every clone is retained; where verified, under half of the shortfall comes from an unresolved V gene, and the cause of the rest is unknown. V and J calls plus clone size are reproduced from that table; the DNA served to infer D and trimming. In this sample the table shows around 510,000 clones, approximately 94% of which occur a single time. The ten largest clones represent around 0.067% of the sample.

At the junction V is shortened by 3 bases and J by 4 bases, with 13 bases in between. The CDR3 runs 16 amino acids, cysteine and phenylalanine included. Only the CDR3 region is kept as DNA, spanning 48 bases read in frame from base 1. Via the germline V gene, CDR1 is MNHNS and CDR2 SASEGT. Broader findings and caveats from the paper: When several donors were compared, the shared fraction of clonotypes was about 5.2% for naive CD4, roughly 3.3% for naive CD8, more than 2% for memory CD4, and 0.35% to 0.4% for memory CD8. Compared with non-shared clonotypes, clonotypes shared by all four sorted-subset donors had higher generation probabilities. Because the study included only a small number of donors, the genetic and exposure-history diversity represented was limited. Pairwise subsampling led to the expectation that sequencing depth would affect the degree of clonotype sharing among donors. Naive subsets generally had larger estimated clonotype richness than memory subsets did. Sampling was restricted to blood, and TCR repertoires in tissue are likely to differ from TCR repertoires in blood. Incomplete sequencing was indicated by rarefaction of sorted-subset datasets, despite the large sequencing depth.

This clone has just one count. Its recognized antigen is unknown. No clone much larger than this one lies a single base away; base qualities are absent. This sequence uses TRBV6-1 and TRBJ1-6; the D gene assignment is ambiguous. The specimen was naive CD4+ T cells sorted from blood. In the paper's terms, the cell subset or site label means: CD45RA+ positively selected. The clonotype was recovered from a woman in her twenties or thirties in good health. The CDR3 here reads CASSETSPGYNSPLHF. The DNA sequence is TGTGCCAGCAGTGAGACCAGCCCGGGGTATAATTCACCCCTCCACTTT.